This paragraph covers one T cell receptor (beta chain) sequence. The antigen remains unidentified. The TRB libraries of cDNA were built by UMI-labeled 5' RACE. From the 5' RACE reads, TCRdb lists one entry per CDR3 protein and no DNA. In all, the sample yields some 48,000 distinct CDR3 sequences. This entry belongs to a study of CXCR3-negative and CXCR3-positive naive CD8 T cells. Overall study results and limits: Memory CD8+ cells showed much lower diversity, while both naive subsets were comparably high. The TRBV-TRBJ usage of naive CXCR3-negative and CXCR3-positive cells was similar, but that of memory cells differed.

Naive CD8+ T cells displayed a CD45RO-CCR7+CD27+CD95- phenotype. There are 14 residues in the CDR3. The germline CDR1 and CDR2 sequences are SQVTM and ANQGSEA. The sample taken for sequencing was naive CXCR3- CD8+ T cells from blood. Indicated subset: CD45RO-CCR7+CD27+CD95- naive CD8+ T cells lacking CXCR3 (TNR3-). The sequence was collected from a human donor in good health. Some clones in this sample may be carry-over from other donors' samples. The chain uses TRBV29-1 and TRBJ2-1; as DNA is missing, the TRBD1 call by TCRdb cannot be tested. This chain's CDR3 is CSLSPRGASNEQFF.